Each of the 28 T cell receptor beta chains below was sequenced from the same sample in a study of cytomegalovirus exposure and HLA in healthy donors. PCR involved 60 Vbeta and 13 Jbeta primers. Assay used: immunoSEQ multiplex PCR; TCRdb lists only in-frame clones, some missing. The sample lists approximately 200,000 clones, 79% seen once, with 1.5% to 1.7% in the top ten. Sequenced: PBMCs. The source is a girl between 10 and 17 years old in good health and CMV-seropositive.

The chain joins TRBV5-1 to TRBJ1-4, with no clear D. The CDR3 covers 15 residues. CDR1 and CDR2 from the germline V gene are SGHRS and YFSETQ. V lost 0 bases to trimming and J lost 7 bases, with 13 bases between them. The CDR3 DNA reads TGCGCCAGCAGCTTGGGTCCCGGTGAGGGTGAAAAACTGTTTTTT. This codes for CASSLGPGEGEKLFF.

Here the CDR3 reads CATSREGGVEGEQYF. The CDR3 bases are TGTGCCACCAGCAGAGAGGGGGGTGTAGAGGGCGAGCAGTACTTC. The chain has TRBV15 and TRBJ2-7, with D possibly being TRBD2 (6 bases). The CDR3 has 15 residues. Germline assignment: CDR1 LNHNV and CDR2 YYDKDF (reference sequence). Trimming took off 0 bases at V and 6 bases at J, with 15 bases between the two ends.

The J gene is TRBJ1-4, the V gene TRBV4-1; 9 bases fit TRBD1. CDR1 and CDR2 from the germline V gene are MGHRA and YSYEKL. The junction had 2 bases not matched to a gene; V was cut back by 3 bases and J by 3 bases. The CDR3 is 15 residues long. The CDR3 loop reads CASSHTGGPNEKLFF. The CDR3 bases are TGCGCCAGCAGCCACACAGGGGGCCCTAATGAAAAACTGTTTTTT.

The V gene is TRBV14, the J gene TRBJ2-2, with 7 bases fitting TRBD2. V gave up 4 bases and J gave up 3 bases; unmatched junction bases: 5. This CDR3 contains 15 residues. CDR1 is SGHDN and CDR2 is FVKESK in the germline V gene. CDR3 in DNA: TGTGCCAGCAGCCGGTCAGGGAGGGACACCGGGGAGCTGTTTTTT. Protein sequence: CASSRSGRDTGELFF. Based on the CDR3 plus reference TRBV14 and TRBJ2-2, the full variable domain is EAGVTQFPSHSVIEKGQTVTLRCDPISGHDNLYWYRRVMGKEIKFLLHFVKESKQDESGMPNNRFLAERTGGTYSTLKVQPAELEDSGVYFCASSRSGRDTGELFFGEGSRLTVL.

CDR3 amino acids: CASSIGTGYLTGELFF. CDR3 nucleotides: TGTGCCAGCAGCATTGGGACAGGATATCTCACCGGGGAGCTGTTTTTT. This sequence joins TRBV5-4 and TRBJ2-2; the match to TRBD1 covers 8 bases. Trimming removed 4 bases from V and 4 bases from J; junction bases left unmatched: 9. The length of the CDR3 is 16 residues. The germline CDR1 and CDR2 sequences are SGHNT and YYREEE (reference sequence).

This clone was seen more than once but under ten times. The chain is built from TRBV10-3 and TRBJ2-7; 11 bases agree with TRBD1. This CDR3 is built from 14 residues. Germline V gene lookup returns CDR1 ENHRY and CDR2 SYGVKD. Trimming at V came to 8 bases and at J to 5 bases, leaving 8 bases not matched to a gene. This chain's CDR3 is CAIGRDRGLDEQYF. Here the CDR3 DNA reads TGTGCCATCGGAAGGGACAGGGGGTTAGACGAGCAGTACTTC.

The chain recombines TRBV7-2 with TRBJ1-5; D is unresolved. The CDR3 consists of 17 residues. Germline values: CDR1 SGHTA, CDR2 FQGNSA. V gave up 4 bases and J gave up 0 bases, with 16 bases separating them. The CDR3 is CASSSASAGYSNQPQHF. CDR3 nucleotides: TGTGCCAGCAGCTCTGCAAGTGCAGGCTATAGCAATCAGCCCCAGCATTTT. The variable domain in full, with the rest retrieved from reference TRBV7-2 and TRBJ1-5, is GAGVSQSPSNKVTEKGKDVELRCDPISGHTALYWYRQSLGQGLEFLIYFQGNSAPDKSGLPSDRFSAERTGGSVSTLTIQRTQQEDSAVYLCASSSASAGYSNQPQHFGDGTRLSIL.

The rearrangement joins TRBV6-1 to TRBJ1-1, with 7 bases aligning to TRBD1. Germline V gene lookup returns CDR1 MNHNS and CDR2 SASEGT. With V trimmed by 0 bases and J by 1 base, 8 bases remained unmatched. This CDR3 region has 17 residues. The CDR3: CASSEAGPGTANTEAFF. The CDR3 DNA sequence: TGTGCCAGCAGTGAAGCGGGTCCGGGGACAGCGAACACTGAAGCTTTCTTT.

The chain couples TRBV9 to TRBJ1-6; 7 nucleotides agree with TRBD1. The CDR3 is 14 amino acids. CDR1 SGDLS and CDR2 YYNGEE come from the germline V gene. V shed 0 bases, J shed 10 bases, and the junction held 4 bases outside the gene matches. In DNA form, the CDR3 reads TGTGCCAGCAGCGTAGGGACAGGTGAATCACCCCTCCACTTT. Its translation: CASSVGTGESPLHF. Supplemented by reference TRBV9 and TRBJ1-6, the full variable domain reads DSGVTQTPKHLITATGQRVTLRCSPRSGDLSVYWYQQSLDQGLQFLIQYYNGEERAKGNILERFSAQQFPDLHSELNLSSLELGDSALYFCASSVGTGESPLHFGNGTRLTVT.

This clone was counted a few times. J is TRBJ1-1 and V is TRBV4-3; the match to TRBD1 covers 8 bases. V shed 4 bases, J shed 6 bases, and the junction held 10 bases outside the gene matches. The germline V gene has CDR1 LGHNA and CDR2 YSLEER. The CDR3 has 15 amino acids. CDR3 nucleotide sequence: TGCGCCAGCAGCCCTCAGGGGGCGGGCGGCGCTGAAGCTTTCTTT. Translated: CASSPQGAGGAEAFF.

V and J are TRBV27 and TRBJ1-2; the D gene is possibly TRBD1 (6 bases). Germline assignment: CDR1 MNHEY and CDR2 SMNVEV (reference sequence). The V end lost 7 bases, the J end lost 1 base, and 25 bases lay between the germline ends. The CDR3 contains 18 residues. CDR3 in amino acids: CASTRSTGLSYGNYGYTF. The CDR3, as DNA: TGTGCCAGCACCCGATCTACAGGGCTTTCCTATGGTAACTATGGCTACACCTTC.

V gene TRBV6-5 combines with J gene TRBJ2-3, with 10 bases fitting TRBD2. CDR1 is MNHEY and CDR2 is SVGAGI in the germline V gene. The CDR3 sequence is 16 residues long. V trimming: 1 base; J trimming: 5 bases; junction bases outside the gene matches: 6. In DNA form, the CDR3 reads TGTGCCAGCAGTTACTTCCCAGCGGGGGGGCAAGATACGCAGTATTTT. Translating gives CASSYFPAGGQDTQYF.

The chain joins TRBV19 to TRBJ1-2; 7 nucleotides align to TRBD1. The V segment lost 9 bases and the J segment 7 bases; nucleotides outside the gene matches: 11. The germline V gene encodes CDR1 LNHDA and CDR2 SQIVND (reference sequence). The CDR3 loop spans 13 amino acids. This CDR3 reads CASRMSGGTGYTF. In DNA form, the CDR3 reads TGTGCCAGCCGGATGTCAGGGGGAACTGGCTACACCTTC.

This chain links TRBV4-1 with TRBJ1-3, with 8 positions matching TRBD1. V lost 0 bases and J lost 7; bases outside the gene matches: 11. The germline V gene has CDR1 MGHRA and CDR2 YSYEKL. The CDR3 is 17 residues long. This CDR3 reads CASSQEASGGLTNTIYF. The CDR3 DNA follows: TGCGCCAGCAGCCAAGAGGCCTCAGGGGGCTTAACGAACACCATATATTTT.

This chain uses TRBV5-4 with TRBJ2-3; 8 nucleotides align to TRBD2. CDR3 length: 16 residues. The V and J ends lost 4 bases and 7 bases, in that order; junction bases with no gene match: 14. Germline CDR1 and CDR2: SGHNT and YYREEE (reference sequence). CDR3 amino acids: CASSPPGLGGFNTQYF. The CDR3 DNA follows: TGTGCCAGCAGCCCTCCGGGACTAGGAGGATTCAATACGCAGTATTTT.

The V call is TRBV11-2, the J call TRBJ1-6; no reliable D call. Germline V gene data show CDR1 as SGHAT and CDR2 as FQNNGV. Trimming took 4 bases from V and 1 from J, leaving 14 bases between them. The CDR3 runs to 17 residues. CDR3 DNA: TGTGCCAGCAGCTCCCCTGGAACAGAGTCCTATAATTCACCCCTCCACTTT. Amino acid sequence: CASSSPGTESYNSPLHF. The whole variable domain, remainder taken from reference TRBV11-2 and TRBJ1-6, is EAGVAQSPRYKIIEKRQSVAFWCNPISGHATLYWYQQILGQGPKLLIQFQNNGVVDDSQLPKDRFSAERLKGVDSTLKIQPAKLEDSAVYLCASSSPGTESYNSPLHFGNGTRLTVT.

This chain connects TRBV6-6 to TRBJ2-6; TRBD1 matches 9 bases. The V segment lost 10 bases and the J segment 0 bases; nucleotides outside the gene matches: 7. CDR3 length equals 16 residues. Looked up from germline, CDR1 is MNHNY and CDR2 is SVGAGI (reference sequence). The CDR3 bases are TGTGCCACTGCCGGGACAGGGAACTCTGGGGCCAACGTCCTGACTTTC. Amino acid sequence: CATAGTGNSGANVLTF.

This chain links TRBV6-1 with TRBJ2-6, with a possible D match to TRBD1 (6 bases). The CDR3 has 19 amino acids. Germline loops: CDR1 MNHNS, CDR2 SASEGT. Trimming cost V 4 bases and J 0 bases, with 19 bases left between them. CDR3 in DNA: TGTGCCAGCAGTGGGATCAGGGACACACGGAGCTCTGGGGCCAACGTCCTGACTTTC. Amino acid sequence: CASSGIRDTRSSGANVLTF.

The J gene is TRBJ1-6, the V gene TRBV7-8; D possibly corresponds to TRBD1 (5 bases). CDR1 is SGHVS and CDR2 is FQNEAQ in the germline V gene. This CDR3 region has 16 residues. Trimming took 5 bases from V and 10 from J, leaving 21 bases between them. The chain's CDR3 is CASSTGGTGVRSPLHF. As DNA, the CDR3 is TGTGCCAGCAGCACCGGGGGGACGGGAGTTAGGTCACCCCTCCACTTT.

The chain employs TRBV11-2 and TRBJ1-1; 8 bases fit TRBD1. V lost 2 bases and J lost 1; bases outside the gene matches: 6. Per germline, CDR1 SGHAT and CDR2 FQNNGV. The length of the CDR3 is 16 residues. CDR3 amino acids: CASSLPPDRANTEAFF. CDR3 bases: TGTGCCAGCAGCTTACCCCCGGACAGGGCGAACACTGAAGCTTTCTTT.

The chain recombines TRBV10-1 with TRBJ2-2; D is unclear. The germline V and J ends were trimmed by 3 bases and 5 bases, with 7 bases remaining between them. The CDR3 contains 13 residues. Germline CDR1 reads WNHNN; CDR2 reads SYGVQD (reference sequence). CDR3 in DNA: TGCGCCAGCAGTGAAACGGAGACCGGGGAGCTGTTTTTT. It is translated as CASSETETGELFF.

V usage is TRBV19 and J usage is TRBJ1-1, with 8 bases identical to TRBD1. This CDR3 comprises 14 residues. Trimming at V came to 7 bases and at J to 4 bases, leaving 8 bases not matched to a gene. CDR1 LNHDA and CDR2 SQIVND come from the germline V gene (reference sequence). CDR3: CASNLQGAPTEAFF. The CDR3 nucleotides read TGTGCCAGTAACCTCCAGGGGGCCCCCACTGAAGCTTTCTTT.

V is TRBV7-8 and J is TRBJ2-7, with TRBD2 identical over 8 bases. V gave up 2 bases and J gave up 4 bases; unmatched junction bases: 4. CDR3 length: 14 amino acids. The germline gives CDR1 SGHVS, CDR2 FQNEAQ. CDR3 region: CASSLPGGAYEQYF. CDR3 nucleotide sequence: TGTGCCAGCAGCTTACCCGGGGGGGCGTACGAGCAGTACTTC.

The chain combines TRBV6-5 with TRBJ1-2; D is possibly TRBD1 (5 bases). CDR1 MNHEY and CDR2 SVGAGI come from the germline V gene. This CDR3 contains 15 residues. V shed 0 bases and J shed 4 bases, with 12 bases lying between them. CDR3 residues: CASSYSRQGVYGYTF. The CDR3, as DNA: TGTGCCAGCAGTTACTCGAGGCAAGGGGTCTATGGCTACACCTTC.

The table lists this clone with a count of one. The V gene is TRBV11-3, the J gene TRBJ1-2; tentatively, D is TRBD1 (6 bases). CDR1 SGHNT and CDR2 YENEEA come from the germline V gene. The CDR3 is made up of 14 amino acids. The V gene lost 4 bases and the J gene lost 4 bases, with 13 bases spanning the gap. The DNA of the CDR3 is TGTGCCAGCAGCTCCGAGGGGACAACCTATGGCTACACCTTC. Its protein is CASSSEGTTYGYTF.

The rearrangement joins TRBV29-1 to TRBJ2-2; D is perhaps TRBD2 (6 bases). V was cut by 6 bases and J by 3 bases, with 17 bases left in between. In germline, CDR1 is SQVTM, CDR2 ANQGSEA. CDR3 size: 15 residues. The CDR3 loop is CSVVLGTVYTGELFF. DNA of the CDR3: TGCAGCGTCGTCCTAGGGACTGTGTACACCGGGGAGCTGTTTTTT.

This rearrangement joins TRBV11-2 to TRBJ1-1, with TRBD1 as a possible D gene (6 bases). Trimming removed 3 bases at V and 0 bases at J, with 11 bases between. In germline, CDR1 is SGHAT, CDR2 FQNNGV. The CDR3 spans 15 residues. The CDR3 loop is CASSFGQGMNTEAFF. The DNA of the CDR3 is TGTGCCAGCAGCTTCGGCCAGGGGATGAACACTGAAGCTTTCTTT.

The chain has TRBV5-6 and TRBJ1-6, with D possibly matching TRBD1 (5 bases). V was clipped by 4 bases and J by 6 bases, with 17 bases between them. This CDR3 spans 16 amino acids. Germline CDR1 reads SGHDT; CDR2 reads YYEEEE. The CDR3 DNA reads TGTGCCAGCAGCCCGTCGGGGGAGGTCGGTAATTCACCCCTCCACTTT. Translating gives CASSPSGEVGNSPLHF.